Below, 24 T cell receptor beta chains from the same sample are listed, as sequenced in a study of blood T cell repertoires in COVID-19. The method was immunoSEQ multiplex PCR; TCRdb's version includes in-frame clones alone and lacks a portion of them. The sample lists approximately 60,000 clones; 65% to 80% were seen once. Source material: peripheral blood. These receptors were obtained from a man aged 55 to 69 with acute or convalescent COVID-19.

This clone was observed once. The V gene is TRBV6-1, the J gene TRBJ1-2, with D uncertain. The germline gives CDR1 MNHNS, CDR2 SASEGT. CDR3 length: 15 amino acids. The ends were cut back, 1 base at V and 0 bases at J, with 9 bases in the middle. In nucleotides, the CDR3 is TGTGCCAGCAGTGAAGGAGGAGAAGCTAACTATGGCTACACCTTC. It encodes CASSEGGEANYGYTF.

The rearrangement uses TRBV5-1 and TRBJ2-2, with 9 bases lining up with TRBD2. The CDR3 contains 16 residues. Per the germline V gene, CDR1 is SGHRS and CDR2 is YFSETQ. V was clipped by 3 bases and J by 1 base; unmatched bases: 4. This CDR3 is CASSSSGTQNTGELFF. The CDR3 DNA reads as TGCGCCAGCAGCTCTAGCGGGACTCAGAACACCGGGGAGCTGTTTTTT. Combining the CDR3 with reference TRBV5-1 and TRBJ2-2 gives the whole variable domain KAGVTQTPRYLIKTRGQQVTLSCSPISGHRSVSWYQQTPGQGLQFLFEYFSETQRNKGNFPGRFSGRQFSNSRSEMNVSTLELGDSALYLCASSSSGTQNTGELFFGEGSRLTVL.

The J gene is TRBJ2-3, the V gene TRBV28, with D possibly being TRBD1 (7 bases). CDR1 is MDHEN and CDR2 is SYDVKM in the germline V gene. V lost 7 bases, J lost 5 bases, and 13 bases lay in between. This CDR3 is 13 amino acids long. The DNA of the CDR3 is TGTGCCAGCAACTTCCAGGGGGGAGATACGCAGTATTTT. It is translated as CASNFQGGDTQYF.

The gene calls are TRBV24-1 and TRBJ2-2; 9 bases match TRBD1. The ends lost 4 bases at V and 5 bases at J; junction bases unmatched: 4. CDR3 size: 15 residues. Germline V lookup: CDR1 KGHDR, CDR2 SFDVKD. CDR3 nucleotides: TGTGCCACCAGTGAACAGGGGGCGGGAACCGGGGAGCTGTTTTTT. Protein product: CATSEQGAGTGELFF.

This clone has just a few counts. The genes are TRBV7-2 and TRBJ2-1; D remains unclear. The length of the CDR3 is 13 residues. Germline CDR1 is SGHTA and CDR2 is FQGNSA. Deletions cut 2 bases from V and 7 bases from J, with 9 bases between. CDR3 coding DNA: TGTGCCAGCAGCTTATCTCATCGGAATGAGCAGTTCTTC. Translation: CASSLSHRNEQFF.

In this sample, this clone turned up a few times. The CDR3 spells CASSRGQINSPLHF. The CDR3, as DNA: TGTGCCAGCAGTAGAGGACAGATTAATTCACCCCTCCACTTT. V gene TRBV27 combines with J gene TRBJ1-6, with D possibly matching TRBD1 (6 bases). Germline V gene sequence: CDR1 MNHEY, CDR2 SMNVEV (reference sequence). Between the trimmed V and J ends, which lost 5 bases and 6 bases, there was a span of 11 bases. This CDR3 spans 14 amino acids.

The rearrangement uses TRBV27 and TRBJ2-1; TRBD2 matches at 8 bases. The CDR3 loop spans 15 amino acids. V was pared by 6 bases and J by 1 base, with 5 bases of the junction left unmatched. From germline, CDR1 is MNHEY and CDR2 SMNVEV (reference sequence). CDR3 bases: TGTGCCAGCAGCCTCGCGGGAGGATCCTACAATGAGCAGTTCTTC. This encodes CASSLAGGSYNEQFF.

V is TRBV3-1 (or the pseudogene TRBV3-2) and J is TRBJ1-5, with 8 bases lining up with TRBD1. Looked up from germline, CDR1 is LGHDT and CDR2 is YNNKEL (reference sequence). This CDR3 region has 13 residues. V lost 3 bases, J lost 7 bases, and 2 bases stayed unmatched. As DNA, the CDR3 is TGTGCCAGCAGCCAGGGGACAGGCCAGCCCCAGCATTTT. It codes for CASSQGTGQPQHF.

V and J are TRBV28 and TRBJ2-7, with 9 bases aligning to TRBD2. Per the germline V gene, CDR1 is MDHEN and CDR2 is SYDVKM. The V gene end was trimmed by 8 bases and the J gene end by 3 bases; junction bases not matched to a gene: 8. The CDR3 has 14 residues. In DNA form, the CDR3 reads TGTGCCAGCGTCCTTGGCGGGAGGGGCTACGAGCAGTACTTC. It specifies CASVLGGRGYEQYF.

This chain joins TRBV2 and TRBJ2-5; D uncertain. Deletions cut 4 bases from V and 2 bases from J, with 8 bases between. This CDR3 comprises 13 residues. CDR1 is SNHLY, CDR2 FYNNEI, per germline. For the CDR3, the DNA is TGTGCCAGCAGTGTCTCCCGGCAAGAGACCCAGTACTTC. Amino acids: CASSVSRQETQYF. The entire variable domain, with the rest obtained from reference TRBV2 and TRBJ2-5, is as follows: EPEVTQTPSHQVTQMGQEVILRCVPISNHLYFYWYRQILGQKVEFLVSFYNNEISEKSEIFDDQFSVERPDGSNFTLKIRSTKLEDSAMYFCASSVSRQETQYFGPGTRLLVL.

In DNA, the CDR3 is TGTGCCACCAGGGACTACCCCTACACAGATACGCAGTATTTT. This sequence encodes CATRDYPYTDTQYF. The rearrangement links TRBV19 to TRBJ2-3, with 7 positions matching TRBD2. The V and J ends lost 10 bases and 2 bases, in that order; junction bases with no gene match: 9. CDR3 size: 14 residues. The germline gives CDR1 LNHDA, CDR2 SQIVND (reference sequence).

The chain combines TRBV28 with TRBJ2-4; D is undetermined. The V end was cut by 5 bases, the J end by 0 bases, with 8 bases between. The V gene's germline CDR1 is MDHEN and CDR2 SYDVKM. CDR3 length equals 14 residues. Here the CDR3 reads CASSNPLAKNIQYF. DNA of the CDR3: TGTGCCAGCAGTAATCCTTTAGCCAAAAACATTCAGTACTTC.

The chain couples TRBV28 to TRBJ2-3; 8 nucleotides match TRBD2. V was clipped by 3 bases and J by 6 bases; unmatched bases: 5. The CDR3 sequence is 14 residues long. CDR1 and CDR2 from the germline V gene are MDHEN and SYDVKM. In DNA form, the CDR3 reads TGTGCCAGCAGTTTTAGAGCGGGAGCTGATACGCAGTATTTT. Residues: CASSFRAGADTQYF.

The V gene is TRBV7-3, the J gene TRBJ2-2; no definite D call. The germline V gene encodes CDR1 SGHTA and CDR2 FQGTGA. V lost 5 bases, J lost 8 bases, and 6 bases lay in between. The CDR3 is 11 amino acids. CDR3 in amino acids: CASSRGGELFF. CDR3 bases: TGTGCCAGCAGCAGAGGTGGGGAGCTGTTTTTT. Looking up the rest from reference TRBV7-3 and TRBJ2-2 gives the full variable domain: GAGVSQTPSNKVTEKGKYVELRCDPISGHTALYWYRQSLGQGPEFLIYFQGTGAADDSGLPNDRFFAVRPEGSVSTLKIQRTERGDSAVYLCASSRGGELFFGEGSRLTVL.

The chain couples TRBV19 to TRBJ1-2; D unclear. This CDR3 region has 12 residues. The ends were cut back, 4 bases at V and 4 bases at J, with 7 bases in the middle. Germline assignment: CDR1 LNHDA and CDR2 SQIVND (reference sequence). The CDR3 coding sequence is TGTGCCAGTAGTAGCCTACCCTATGGCTACACCTTC. Translating it yields CASSSLPYGYTF. Variable domain in full (rest from reference TRBV19 and TRBJ1-2): DGGITQSPKYLFRKEGQNVTLSCEQNLNHDAMYWYRQDPGQGLRLIYYSQIVNDFQKGDIAEGYSVSREKKESFPLTVTSAQKNPTAFYLCASSSLPYGYTFGSGTRLTVV.

This sequence joins TRBV4-1 and TRBJ2-1, with 10 bases aligning to TRBD1. Germline trimming cut 5 bases from V and 7 bases from J; bases unmatched to any gene: 11. The germline V gene has CDR1 MGHRA and CDR2 YSYEKL. The CDR3 sequence is 16 residues long. The CDR3 bases are TGCGCCAGCAGCAGGCAGACAGGGGGCTTTTTGAATGAGCAGTTCTTC. Translating it yields CASSRQTGGFLNEQFF.

As DNA, the CDR3 is TGTGCCATCAGTACGGCCGGTCCCGGGGGAGAGACCCAGTACTTC. Its protein is CAISTAGPGGETQYF. The V call is TRBV10-3, the J call TRBJ2-5; TRBD2 might be the D (6 bases). Germline V lookup: CDR1 ENHRY, CDR2 SYGVKD. The CDR3 contains 15 residues. V dropped 5 bases and J dropped 4 bases, with 17 bases sitting between them.

The chain has TRBV28 and TRBJ2-7; 7 bases align to TRBD1. CDR1 and CDR2 (germline): MDHEN, SYDVKM. The CDR3 runs to 13 residues. V dropped 9 bases and J dropped 2; count of bases not matched to a gene: 7. CDR3 residues: CASATGNPYEQYF. CDR3 DNA sequence: TGTGCCAGTGCGACAGGGAATCCCTACGAGCAGTACTTC.

The genes are TRBV10-2 and TRBJ2-7, with 7 bases lining up with TRBD2. Germline V gene data show CDR1 as WSHSY and CDR2 as SAAADI. The CDR3 sequence is 14 residues long. The V segment lost 2 bases and the J segment 2 bases; nucleotides outside the gene matches: 3. This CDR3 is CASSEGRATYEQYF. The CDR3 nucleotides are TGCGCCAGCAGTGAGGGGAGGGCCACCTACGAGCAGTACTTC.

The chain joins TRBV2 to TRBJ2-3; 7 bases fit TRBD2. The CDR3 is 15 amino acids. The germline gives CDR1 SNHLY, CDR2 FYNNEI. With V trimmed by 4 bases and J by 4 bases, 8 bases remained unmatched. CDR3 sequence (DNA): TGTGCCAGCAGTGTTTTTGGGAGGGCCCCAGATACGCAGTATTTT. This sequence encodes CASSVFGRAPDTQYF.

This rearrangement joins TRBV27 to TRBJ1-5, with 8 bases fitting TRBD1. Losses at the gene ends were 5 bases for V and 0 bases for J; bases not matched to a gene: 6. This CDR3 region has 16 residues. CDR1 and CDR2 from the germline V gene are MNHEY and SMNVEV (reference sequence). CDR3 sequence: CASSPRTGYSNQPQHF. In DNA, the CDR3 is TGTGCCAGCAGTCCAAGGACAGGGTATAGCAATCAGCCCCAGCATTTT.

This clone showed up just once. This chain joins TRBV25-1 and TRBJ2-7; TRBD2 matches at 8 bases. Germline lookup yields CDR1 MGHDK and CDR2 SYGVNS. The CDR3 sequence is 14 residues long. V lost 2 bases and J lost 4; bases outside the gene matches: 4. The CDR3 DNA reads TGTGCCAGCAGTGAAGTAGCGGGAAGGTACGAGCAGTACTTC. It encodes CASSEVAGRYEQYF.

The chain recombines TRBV7-6 with TRBJ2-7, with TRBD1 matching 10 bases. The CDR3 has 17 residues. The germline V gene encodes CDR1 SGHVS and CDR2 FNYEAQ. V dropped 0 bases and J dropped 2; count of bases not matched to a gene: 7. For the CDR3, the DNA is TGTGCCAGCAGCTTAGCCTCCGGGACAGGGGTCCCCTACGAGCAGTACTTC. It encodes CASSLASGTGVPYEQYF. The full variable domain, completed using reference TRBV7-6 and TRBJ2-7, is GAGVSQSPRYKVTKRGQDVALRCDPISGHVSLYWYRQALGQGPEFLTYFNYEAQQDKSGLPNDRFSAERPEGSISTLTIQRTEQRDSAMYRCASSLASGTGVPYEQYFGPGTRLTVT.

This chain joins TRBV5-1 and TRBJ2-7; 10 bases match TRBD1. V was pared by 5 bases and J by 6 bases, with 5 bases of the junction left unmatched. The CDR3 length is 13 residues. Germline assignment: CDR1 SGHRS and CDR2 YFSETQ. CDR3 in amino acids: CASRTGGYSEQYF. The CDR3 DNA follows: TGCGCCAGCAGGACAGGGGGCTATTCCGAGCAGTACTTC.